The clone carrying this T cell receptor beta chain came up a few times. What it binds is unknown. This entry comes from a study of cytomegalovirus exposure and HLA in healthy donors. Amplification used 60 Vbeta primers and 13 Jbeta primers. The table came from immunoSEQ multiplex PCR; TCRdb's copy has only in-frame clones and leaves some out. The sample has around 150,000 clones, 65% to 80% seen once. Study-wide points: Across donors, most TCRs were seen rarely, yet some public ones were widespread.

The sequence was collected from a human donor in good health. The sequenced material came from PBMCs.

The CDR3 reads CASSPRTGSLVGSGEQFF. The CDR3 region has the DNA TGTGCCAGCAGCCCGCGGACGGGATCCTTGGTCGGGAGTGGCGAGCAGTTCTTC. The rearrangement joins TRBV9 to TRBJ2-1, with D possibly matching TRBD2 (6 bases). The ends were cut back, 4 bases at V and 10 bases at J, with 30 bases in the middle. The CDR3 is made up of 18 amino acids. In germline, CDR1 is SGDLS, CDR2 YYNGEE.